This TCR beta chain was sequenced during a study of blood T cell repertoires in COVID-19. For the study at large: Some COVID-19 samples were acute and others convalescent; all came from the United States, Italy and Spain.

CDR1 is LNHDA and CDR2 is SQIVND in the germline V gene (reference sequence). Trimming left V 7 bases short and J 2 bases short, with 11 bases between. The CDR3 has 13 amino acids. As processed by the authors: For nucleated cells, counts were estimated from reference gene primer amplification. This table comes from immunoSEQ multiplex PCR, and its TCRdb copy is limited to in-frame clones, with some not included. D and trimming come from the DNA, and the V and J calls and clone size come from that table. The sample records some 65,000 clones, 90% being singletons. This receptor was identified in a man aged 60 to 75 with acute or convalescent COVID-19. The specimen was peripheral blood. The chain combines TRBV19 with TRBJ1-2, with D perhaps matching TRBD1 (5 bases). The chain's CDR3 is CASIETDNYGYTF. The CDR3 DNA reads TGTGCCAGTATAGAGACAGACAACTATGGCTACACCTTC.